A single sample gave rise to the 2 T cell receptor beta chains below, sequenced in a study of shared clonotypes between healthy human individuals. CD45RO-negative, CCR7-selected cells formed the naive CD8 fraction, which excluded terminally differentiated effector memory CD45RA+ cells. Profiled with immunoSEQ multiplex PCR; TCRdb holds only in-frame clones, not every one. The sample has some 2 million clones, roughly 94% seen once. Sequences were obtained from naive CD8+ T cells sorted from blood. Source of these receptors: a young man in good health.

The chain carries TRBV7-9 and TRBJ2-7; D is unclear. CDR3 size: 14 residues. V dropped 2 bases and J dropped 1 base, with 9 bases sitting between them. Looked up from germline, CDR1 is SEHNR and CDR2 is FQNEAQ (reference sequence). The CDR3, as DNA: TGTGCCAGCAGCTTAAATCCAGCTTCCTACGAGCAGTACTTC. This encodes CASSLNPASYEQYF.

The rearrangement joins TRBV6-1 to TRBJ2-5, with 7 bases aligning to TRBD1. V dropped 4 bases and J dropped 4; count of bases not matched to a gene: 3. Per the germline V gene, CDR1 is MNHNS and CDR2 is SASEGT. This CDR3 has 13 amino acids. DNA of the CDR3: TGTGCCAGCAGTGGCCACAGGGGAGAGACCCAGTACTTC. It is translated as CASSGHRGETQYF.